These 18 T cell receptor beta chains were all obtained from the same sample, sequenced in a study of T cell repertoires in cytomegalovirus infection. Each CDR3 protein gets one entry after TCRdb re-called the reads with MiXCR. The table has more than 350,000 distinct CDR3 sequences, about 33% seen once; the top ten hold about 13%. Sequenced sample: PBMCs. The receptors stem from a human donor in good health (CMV status not recorded). Some clones in this sample may be carry-over from other donors' samples.

V usage is TRBV7-9 and J usage is TRBJ2-7, with D uncertain. CDR3 length: 14 amino acids. In germline, CDR1 is SEHNR, CDR2 FQNEAQ (reference sequence). Trimming removed 1 base at V and 2 bases at J, with 9 bases between. CDR3 sequence (DNA): TGTGCCAGCAGCTTAGAGGGCGGAACCTACGAGCAGTACTTC. The encoded protein is CASSLEGGTYEQYF.

This clonotype was found many times. The chain recombines TRBV7-4 with TRBJ2-1; TRBD2 agrees at 12 bases. The ends lost 5 bases at V and 12 bases at J; junction bases unmatched: 14. The CDR3 extends over 16 amino acids. Per the germline V gene, CDR1 is SGHVT and CDR2 is SQSDAQ. The CDR3 coding sequence is TGTGCCAGCAGCGATACTAGCGGGGGGTCCCGCACATCGCAGTTCTTC. Translated, it gives CASSDTSGGSRTSQFF.

In the case of this clonotype: No conserved phenylalanine or tryptophan is present at the end of the CDR3, so a read error is the likely explanation. Because the CDR3's place on the DNA is in doubt, the DNA is left out and the CDR3 is given as listed by TCRdb. This sequence joins TRBV7-9 and TRBJ2-1; the table names TRBD1, a call not compared with the DNA. From its first to its last residue, the CDR3 has 15 amino acids. CDR1 SEHNR and CDR2 FQNEAQ come from the germline V gene (reference sequence). CDR3 residues: CASSLALVAGDEQLL.

This clonotype was seen a few times. This chain connects TRBV2 to TRBJ1-5; D is unresolved. Germline V gene sequence: CDR1 SNHLY, CDR2 FYNNEI. The CDR3 length is 12 residues. V lost 7 bases and J lost 7, with 11 bases in between. CDR3 nucleotides: TGTGCCAGCACTTCGGAGGGACAGCCCCAGCATTTT. Encoded protein: CASTSEGQPQHF.

About this clonotype itself: This may be a read error, as it is one base from a much larger clone. The chain carries TRBV27 and TRBJ2-3, with D unclear. CDR1 MNHEY and CDR2 SMNVEV come from the germline V gene (reference sequence). The CDR3 has 13 residues. V dropped 3 bases and J dropped 1 base, with 5 bases sitting between them. CDR3 in amino acids: CASSFSGTDTQYF. The CDR3 region has the DNA TGTGCCAGCAGTTTCTCCGGCACAGATACGCAGTATTTT.

On this clonotype itself: One junction end does not reproduce the germline sequence, and a read error may be involved. V gene TRBV7-2 combines with J gene TRBJ2-7; 7 bases fit TRBD1. Germline values: CDR1 SGHTA, CDR2 FQGNSA. This CDR3 contains 15 residues. The CDR3 region is CASSFYVTGTYEQSF. The CDR3 nucleotides are TGTGCCAGCAGCTTCTATGTGACAGGGACCTACGAGCAGTCATTC.

The J gene is TRBJ1-6, the V gene TRBV5-6; D is undetermined. The germline V and J ends were trimmed by 1 base and 8 bases, with 13 bases remaining between them. From germline, CDR1 is SGHDT and CDR2 YYEEEE. The CDR3 loop spans 15 amino acids. DNA of the CDR3: TGTGCCAGCAGCTTGCGAGGCGTCGGGGATTCACCCCTCCACTTT. It encodes CASSLRGVGDSPLHF.

This chain links TRBV6-5 with TRBJ1-2; D remains unclear. Germline V CDR1 and CDR2: MNHEY, SVGAGI. V lost 0 bases to trimming and J lost 4 bases, with 12 bases between them. The CDR3 is 15 residues long. In nucleotides, the CDR3 is TGTGCCAGCAGTTACTCTGACGGGCTGGGCTATGGCTACACCTTC. It encodes CASSYSDGLGYGYTF.

On this clonotype: A much bigger clone sits one base away, suggesting this may be a read error. The gene calls are TRBV27 and TRBJ2-3; no definite D call. The V gene lost 5 bases and the J gene lost 0 bases, with 6 bases spanning the gap. The CDR3 consists of 13 residues. CDR1 and CDR2 from the germline V gene are MNHEY and SMNVEV (reference sequence). The CDR3: CASSTSSTDTQYF. In DNA, the CDR3 is TGTGCCAGCAGTACCTCTAGCACAGATACGCAGTATTTT.

The sample holds one count of this clonotype. One junction end does not reproduce the germline sequence, and a read error may be involved. This chain uses TRBV7-4 with TRBJ2-1, with 13 bases matching TRBD2. Germline CDR1 is SGHVT and CDR2 is SQSDAQ. This CDR3 has 15 amino acids. The CDR3 DNA sequence: TGTGCCAGCAGCTCGGGACTAGCGGGACCCAATGATCAGTTCTTC. It encodes CASSSGLAGPNDQFF.

This clonotype was observed a few times. The CDR3 loop is CASRALTGGYSPLHF. The CDR3 coding sequence is TGTGCCAGCAGGGCCCTAACAGGGGGCTATTCACCCCTCCACTTT. V usage is TRBV28 and J usage is TRBJ1-6; 9 bases fit TRBD1. This CDR3 comprises 15 residues. Germline V gene sequence: CDR1 MDHEN, CDR2 SYDVKM. V lost 6 bases, J lost 8 bases, and 8 bases stayed unmatched.

The chain has TRBV18 and TRBJ1-6, with 7 bases that match TRBD1. The CDR3 is 15 amino acids. V lost 0 bases to trimming and J lost 10 bases; unmatched junction nucleotides: 6. The germline CDR1 and CDR2 sequences are KGHSH and LQKENI. In nucleotides, the CDR3 is TGTGCCAGCTCACCACCGGGAGTAGGGGGCTCACCCCTCCACTTT. This codes for CASSPPGVGGSPLHF.

This clonotype is a singleton in its sample. This may be a read error, as it is one base from a much larger clone. Because it lacks the conserved phenylalanine or tryptophan at the end, this CDR3 is likely a read error. The gene calls are TRBV6-6 and TRBJ2-6; TRBD1 agrees at 8 bases. The CDR3 sequence is 18 residues long. With V trimmed by 6 bases and J by 0 bases, 10 bases remained unmatched. Germline CDR1 is MNHNY and CDR2 is SVGAGI (reference sequence). The CDR3 sequence: CASSQQGQASSGANVLTL. In DNA form, the CDR3 reads TGTGCCAGCAGCCAACAGGGACAGGCGAGCTCTGGGGCCAACGTCCTGACTTTA.

The chain combines TRBV2 with TRBJ2-3; 8 bases map to TRBD2. Germline CDR1 reads SNHLY; CDR2 reads FYNNEI. Trimming cost V 6 bases and J 1 base; bases outside gene matches: 3. The CDR3 totals 14 residues. In DNA form, the CDR3 reads TGTGCCAGCAGAAGAGCGGGGGGCACAGATACGCAGTATTTT. This sequence encodes CASRRAGGTDTQYF.

The CDR3 DNA sequence: TGTGCCAGCACCGCGGGACTAGCGGGGGAAAGAGGCTACTACGAGCAGTACTTC. It specifies CASTAGLAGERGYYEQYF. The rearrangement uses TRBV28 and TRBJ2-7, with TRBD2 identical over 14 bases. V dropped 7 bases and J dropped 3; count of bases not matched to a gene: 14. The CDR3 runs 18 residues. The germline CDR1 and CDR2 sequences are MDHEN and SYDVKM.

This clonotype was seen only a few times. This chain joins TRBV7-3 and TRBJ1-1; no reliable D call. Looked up from germline, CDR1 is SGHTA and CDR2 is FQGTGA. The CDR3 consists of 13 residues. V dropped 5 bases and J dropped 1 base, with 8 bases sitting between them. CDR3 coding DNA: TGTGCCAGCAGCCCGTACAAGAACACTGAAGCTTTCTTT. It translates to CASSPYKNTEAFF.

In its sample, this clonotype was seen a few times. The chain uses TRBV6-1 and TRBJ1-1, with a tentative D call TRBD1 (5 bases). V was shortened by 6 bases and J by 4 bases, with 18 bases between the two germline ends. The CDR3 length is 15 residues. Germline V gene sequence: CDR1 MNHNS, CDR2 SASEGT. The CDR3 DNA is TGTGCCAGCAGGCCCTCGTTGGGGGATGTCACTGAAGCTTTCTTT. This translates into CASRPSLGDVTEAFF.

Concerning this clonotype: One end of the junction does not line up with germline, which may come from a read error. The chain couples TRBV7-8 to TRBJ2-1; TRBD2 matches at 9 bases. The CDR3 is 16 amino acids. CDR1 is SGHVS and CDR2 is FQNEAQ in the germline V gene. The CDR3 loop reads CASSPRGTSWYNVQFF. The CDR3 region has the DNA TGTGCCAGCAGCCCGAGAGGGACTAGCTGGTACAATGTGCAGTTCTTC.